This T cell receptor beta chain emerged from a study of T-cell memory formation after mild COVID-19 listed by TCRdb under 2021. General notes on the study: TCR sequence clusters from the two donors were largely donor specific. T-cell clones expanding and contracting after mild COVID-19 in a couple of donors were tracked by longitudinal TCRalpha and TCRbeta repertoire sequencing. Two young, previously healthy adult volunteers, one female and one male, were included in the cohort.

The sequencing machine was an Illumina NovaSeq 6000. Using 5'RACE with constant-segment primers, TCRalpha and TCRbeta cDNA libraries were constructed, with sample barcodes and unique molecular identifiers added in the process. RNA was extracted from every sample with Trizol reagent. The libraries were amplified in two PCR steps, and the second step added a second sample barcode and Illumina TruSeq adapters. The libraries were sequenced on an Illumina NovaSeq using 2 x 150 bp paired-end reads. On the study's bioinformatics: With migec v1.2.7, reads were demultiplexed and then collapsed into UMI-guided consensus sequences. Using mixcr v2.1.11, UMI consensuses were aligned to TRA and TRB V and J templates and then assembled into clonotypes. Clonotypes were classified as expanded or contracted when called significant by both edgeR and NoisET, with noise models trained on biological replicates. edgeR calls used a false discovery rate-adjusted p below 0.01 and a log2 fold-change threshold of 1. As an exploratory analysis of dynamics, max-normalized trajectories of the 1000 most abundant clonotypes were examined by PCA with hierarchical clustering. Each responding clone was given a CD4 or CD8 phenotype based on the CD4+ and CD8+ repertoires, which had been sequenced separately. The public reads were quality trimmed at Q25 with fastp and then assembled into clones with MiXCR by TCRdb, keeping productive beta chains. Records with the same CDR3 protein are collapsed into one entry carrying the most frequent genes and DNA. TCRdb's processing, not the study's, gives the V and J calls here. A total of about 110,000 distinct CDR3 sequences appear in this sample, approximately 15% of them only once. 28% of the sample rests with the top ten.

Its CDR3 holds 13 amino acids, cysteine through phenylalanine. The entry retains the CDR3 DNA only, 39 bases that are in frame from base 1. The germline V gene (reference sequence) supplies CDR1 MNHEY and CDR2 SMNVEV. V was cut back by 5 bases and J by 3 bases, leaving a gap of 11 bases between them. The table lists this clonotype with a few counts. No antigen is known for it. Within one base of it there is no much larger clone, and no base qualities were kept. Ficoll-Paque density gradient centrifugation was the method used to isolate PBMCs. Findings and caveats that apply to the study as a whole: Only a couple of mild cases were covered by the study, and larger cohorts that include severe cases with pre-infection samples were considered necessary. Contracting CD4+ clones appeared mostly in the CM and EM memory subsets, whereas CD8+ clones were enriched in EMRA. Clones contracting from day 15 to 85 had balanced CD4/CD8 phenotypes, while a second wave expanding from day 15 to 37 was biased towards CD4+. Some responding clones were detected in pre-infection memory, which suggested that pre-existing cross-reactive memory T cells had joined the SARS-CoV-2 response. SARS-CoV-2 specificity was not confirmed for the second-wave clones peaking on day 37.

Sequenced material: PBMCs or a T cell subset sorted from them (not recorded which). This clonotype originated in an adult woman who had mild COVID-19 (a few samples of this study predate the infection). The sample titles of this study are shuffled in the database, so cell type and time point are left out; the donor was told from shared clones. This receptor chain uses TRBV27 and TRBJ2-7, and the D gene may be TRBD1, 5 bases matching. This receptor has the CDR3 CASSLRQLYEQYF. The DNA reads TGTGCCAGCAGTCTCCGACAGCTCTACGAGCAGTACTTC.